What follows is one TCR beta chain and its context. The specificity of this receptor is unknown. Nothing much larger sits one base from this clone, and base qualities are not available. This entry comes from a study of control samples from healthy donors and cancer patients (TCRdb year 2020). From cysteine to phenylalanine, the CDR3 is 17 amino acids long. Of all the DNA, just the CDR3 is kept, 51 bases in frame from base 1. Libraries were built with the immunoSEQ multiplex PCR assay. TCRdb holds this immuneACCESS table with in-frame rearrangements only. Some clones are missing; in checked studies, unresolved V genes explain under half, and the rest has no known cause. This sample gives around 74,000 clones in total; 92% of them show up just once. 5.5% to 6.5% of the sample goes to the ten largest clones.

The sequence is built from TRBV21-1 and TRBJ2-5; TRBD2 reflects the table's D call only, with no check against the DNA. TRBV21-1 is classified as a pseudogene. Sequencing was performed on blood. The TCR was taken from a woman in her sixties in good health. DNA sequence: TGTGCCAGCAACATAGGACTAGCGGGCCAGTCTCGGGAGACCCAGTACTTC. Translation gives CASNIGLAGQSRETQYF.